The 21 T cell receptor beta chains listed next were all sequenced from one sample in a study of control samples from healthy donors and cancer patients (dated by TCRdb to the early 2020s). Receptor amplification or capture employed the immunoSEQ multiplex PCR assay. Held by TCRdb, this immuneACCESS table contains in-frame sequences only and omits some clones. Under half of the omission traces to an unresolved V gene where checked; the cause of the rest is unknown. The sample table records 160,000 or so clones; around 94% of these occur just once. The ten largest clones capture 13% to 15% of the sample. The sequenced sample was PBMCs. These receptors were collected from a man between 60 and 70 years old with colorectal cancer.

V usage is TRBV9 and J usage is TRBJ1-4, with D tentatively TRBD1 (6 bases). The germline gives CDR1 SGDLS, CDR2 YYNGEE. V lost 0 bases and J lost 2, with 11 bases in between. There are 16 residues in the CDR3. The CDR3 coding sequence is TGTGCCAGCAGCGTAGCTGGAAGGGGGACTAATGAAAAACTGTTTTTT. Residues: CASSVAGRGTNEKLFF.

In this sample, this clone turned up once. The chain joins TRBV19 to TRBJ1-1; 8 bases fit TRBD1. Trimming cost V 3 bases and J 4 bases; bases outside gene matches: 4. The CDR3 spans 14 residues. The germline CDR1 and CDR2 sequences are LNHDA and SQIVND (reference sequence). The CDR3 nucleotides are TGTGCCAGTAGTATGGACAGGGTGATCACTGAAGCTTTCTTT. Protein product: CASSMDRVITEAFF.

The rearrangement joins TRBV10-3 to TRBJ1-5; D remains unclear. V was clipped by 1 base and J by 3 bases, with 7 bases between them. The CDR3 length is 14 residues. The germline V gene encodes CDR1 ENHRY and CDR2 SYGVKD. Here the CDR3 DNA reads TGTGCCATCAGTGAGTTGAACACCAATCAGCCCCAGCATTTT. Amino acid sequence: CAISELNTNQPQHF.

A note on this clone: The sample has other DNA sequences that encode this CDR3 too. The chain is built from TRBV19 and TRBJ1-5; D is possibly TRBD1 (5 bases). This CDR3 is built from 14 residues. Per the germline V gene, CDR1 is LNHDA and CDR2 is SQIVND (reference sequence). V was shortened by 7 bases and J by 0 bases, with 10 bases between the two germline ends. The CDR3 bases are TGTGCCAGTACCGAGGGGAATAGCAATCAGCCCCAGCATTTT. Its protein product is CASTEGNSNQPQHF.

CDR3 nucleotide sequence: TGTGCCAGCAGTTCCTACAGGGGCGGCTTTGAAGCTTTCTTT. Translating gives CASSSYRGGFEAFF. The chain employs TRBV6-2 or TRBV6-3 and TRBJ1-1; 7 positions match TRBD1. This CDR3 contains 14 residues. Germline trimming cut 4 bases from V and 7 bases from J; bases unmatched to any gene: 9. Germline CDR1 MNHEY, CDR2 SVGEGT.

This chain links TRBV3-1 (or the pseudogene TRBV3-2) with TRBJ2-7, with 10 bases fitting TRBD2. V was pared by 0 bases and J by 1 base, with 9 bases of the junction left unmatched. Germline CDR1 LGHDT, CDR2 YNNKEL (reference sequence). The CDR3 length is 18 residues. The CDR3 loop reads CASSQDRTSGGGSYEQYF. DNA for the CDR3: TGTGCCAGCAGCCAAGATAGGACAAGCGGGGGGGGTTCCTACGAGCAGTACTTC.

CDR3 sequence (DNA): TGTGCCAGTACCTTAGGACAGGGTCGTACTTCGAACACCGGGGAGCTGTTTTTT. Translation gives CASTLGQGRTSNTGELFF. V usage is TRBV19 and J usage is TRBJ2-2; TRBD1 matches at 8 bases. The junction had 13 bases not matched to a gene; V was cut back by 7 bases and J by 0 bases. Germline CDR1 reads LNHDA; CDR2 reads SQIVND (reference sequence). This CDR3 is built from 18 residues. Full variable domain (rest looked up from reference TRBV19 and TRBJ2-2): DGGITQSPKYLFRKEGQNVTLSCEQNLNHDAMYWYRQDPGQGLRLIYYSQIVNDFQKGDIAEGYSVSREKKESFPLTVTSAQKNPTAFYLCASTLGQGRTSNTGELFFGEGSRLTVL.

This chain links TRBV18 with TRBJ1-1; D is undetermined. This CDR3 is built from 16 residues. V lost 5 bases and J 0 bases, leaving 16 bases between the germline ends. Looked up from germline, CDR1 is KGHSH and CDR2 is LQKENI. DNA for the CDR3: TGTGCCAGCTCAATCAGGAGTAGTGGCGTGAACACTGAAGCTTTCTTT. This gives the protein CASSIRSSGVNTEAFF. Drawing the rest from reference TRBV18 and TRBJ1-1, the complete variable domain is NAGVMQNPRHLVRRRGQEARLRCSPMKGHSHVYWYRQLPEEGLKFMVYLQKENIIDESGMPKERFSAEFPKEGPSILRIQQVVRGDSAAYFCASSIRSSGVNTEAFFGQGTRLTVV.

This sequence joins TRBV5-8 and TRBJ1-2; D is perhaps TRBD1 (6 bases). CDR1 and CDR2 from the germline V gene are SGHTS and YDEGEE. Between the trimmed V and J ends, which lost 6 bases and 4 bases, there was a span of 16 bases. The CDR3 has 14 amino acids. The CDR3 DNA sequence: TGTGCCAGCACTGAGGGGGGAATAGCCTATGGCTACACCTTC. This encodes CASTEGGIAYGYTF.

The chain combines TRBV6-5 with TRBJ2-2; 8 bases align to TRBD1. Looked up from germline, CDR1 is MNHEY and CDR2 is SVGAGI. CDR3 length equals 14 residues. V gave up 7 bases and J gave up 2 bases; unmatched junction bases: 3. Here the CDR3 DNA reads TGTGCCAGCAATGGACAGGGTAACACCGGGGAGCTGTTTTTT. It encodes CASNGQGNTGELFF.

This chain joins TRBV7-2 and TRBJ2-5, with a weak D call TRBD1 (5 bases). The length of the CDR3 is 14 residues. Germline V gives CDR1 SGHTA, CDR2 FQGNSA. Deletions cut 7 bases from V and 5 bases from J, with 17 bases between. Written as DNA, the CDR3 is TGTGCCAGCACCCAAAAGGGGTTTCGGGAGACCCAGTACTTC. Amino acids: CASTQKGFRETQYF. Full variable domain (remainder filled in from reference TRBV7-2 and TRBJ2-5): GAGVSQSPSNKVTEKGKDVELRCDPISGHTALYWYRQSLGQGLEFLIYFQGNSAPDKSGLPSDRFSAERTGGSVSTLTIQRTQQEDSAVYLCASTQKGFRETQYFGPGTRLLVL.

CDR3 nucleotide sequence: TGTGCCAGCAGTGATCCGGGACTCTTTGGAAACACCATATATTTT. Translation gives CASSDPGLFGNTIYF. The chain couples TRBV2 to TRBJ1-3, with a weak D call TRBD1 (5 bases). The CDR3 runs 15 residues. V lost 3 bases and J lost 3, with 12 bases in between. Germline lookup yields CDR1 SNHLY and CDR2 FYNNEI.

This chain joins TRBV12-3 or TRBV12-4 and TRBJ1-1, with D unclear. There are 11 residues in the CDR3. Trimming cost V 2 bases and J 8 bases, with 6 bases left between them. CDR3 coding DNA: TGTGCCAGCAGTTTAACGGGGGAAGCTTTCTTT. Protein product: CASSLTGEAFF.

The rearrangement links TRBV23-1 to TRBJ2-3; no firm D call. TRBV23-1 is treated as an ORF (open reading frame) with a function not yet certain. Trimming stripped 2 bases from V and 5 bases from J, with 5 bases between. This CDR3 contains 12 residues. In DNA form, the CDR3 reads TGCGCCAGCAGTCAAAGGCAAGATACGCAGTATTTT. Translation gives CASSQRQDTQYF.

The CDR3 protein is CASSRGGYEQYF. The CDR3 DNA is TGTGCCAGCAGCCGGGGTGGGTACGAGCAGTACTTC. This chain connects TRBV7-9 to TRBJ2-7; TRBD2 is a possible D gene (5 bases). The CDR3 extends over 12 amino acids. Trimming took off 5 bases at V and 4 bases at J, with 9 bases between the two ends. The germline V gene has CDR1 SEHNR and CDR2 FQNEAQ (reference sequence).

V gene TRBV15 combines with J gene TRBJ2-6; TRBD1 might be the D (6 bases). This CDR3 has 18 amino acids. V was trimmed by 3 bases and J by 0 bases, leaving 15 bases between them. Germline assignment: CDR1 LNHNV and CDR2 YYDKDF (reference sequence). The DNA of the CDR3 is TGTGCCACCAGCAGGGACAGCCCCCTTACCTCTGGGGCCAACGTCCTGACTTTC. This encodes CATSRDSPLTSGANVLTF.

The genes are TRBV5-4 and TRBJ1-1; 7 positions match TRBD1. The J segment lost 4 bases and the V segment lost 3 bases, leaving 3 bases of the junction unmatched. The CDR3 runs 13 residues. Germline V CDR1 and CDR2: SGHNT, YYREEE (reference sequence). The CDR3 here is CASSSQGGTEAFF. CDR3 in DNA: TGTGCCAGCAGCTCGCAGGGGGGCACTGAAGCTTTCTTT.

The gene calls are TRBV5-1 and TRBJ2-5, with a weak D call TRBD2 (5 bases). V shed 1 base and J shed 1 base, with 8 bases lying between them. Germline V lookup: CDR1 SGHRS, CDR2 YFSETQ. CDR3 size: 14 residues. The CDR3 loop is CASSLIAGQETQYF. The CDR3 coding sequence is TGCGCCAGCAGCTTGATCGCGGGCCAAGAGACCCAGTACTTC.

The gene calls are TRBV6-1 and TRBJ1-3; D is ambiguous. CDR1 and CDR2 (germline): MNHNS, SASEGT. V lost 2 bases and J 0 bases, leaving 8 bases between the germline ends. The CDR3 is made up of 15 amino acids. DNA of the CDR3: TGTGCCAGCAGTGAATATGGGGACTCTGGAAACACCATATATTTT. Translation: CASSEYGDSGNTIYF.

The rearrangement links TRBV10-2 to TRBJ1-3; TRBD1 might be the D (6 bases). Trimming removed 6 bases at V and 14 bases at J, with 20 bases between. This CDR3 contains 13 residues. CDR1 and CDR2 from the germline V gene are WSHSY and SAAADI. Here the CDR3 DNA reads TGCGCCAGCAGCGGGGCGGGGGCTCAACTATTATATTTT. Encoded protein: CASSGAGAQLLYF.

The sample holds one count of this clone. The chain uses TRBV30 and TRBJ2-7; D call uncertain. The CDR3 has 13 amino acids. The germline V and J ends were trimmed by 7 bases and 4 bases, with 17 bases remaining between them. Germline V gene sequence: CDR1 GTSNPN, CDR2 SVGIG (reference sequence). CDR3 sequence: CAFTATVGYEQYF. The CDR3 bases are TGTGCCTTCACCGCGACCGTGGGTTACGAGCAGTACTTC.